The clone carrying this T cell receptor beta chain was seen more than once but under ten times. The antigen is not known. In the same sample, other DNA sequences code for this CDR3. Trimming took 2 bases from V and 1 from J, leaving 5 bases between them. The CDR3 runs to 13 residues. Per the germline V gene, CDR1 is MNHEY and CDR2 is SVGAGI. These data are taken from a study of cytomegalovirus exposure and HLA in healthy donors. Findings of the study overall: Roughly uniform sequencing depth across donors was assumed, possibly incorrectly.

The PCR ran on 60 Vbeta and 13 Jbeta primers. Method: immunoSEQ multiplex PCR; TCRdb's copy keeps in-frame clones and lacks some. The repertoire includes approximately 120,000 clones, roughly 75% of them detected once, and 0.95% to 1.5% sits in the top ten. V is TRBV6-5 and J is TRBJ1-1; D gene uncertain. The TCR originated in a female donor in good health and CMV-seronegative. The sequencing input was PBMCs. The CDR3 DNA reads as TGTGCCAGCAGTTACGAGGGGAACACTGAAGCTTTCTTT. This gives the protein CASSYEGNTEAFF.